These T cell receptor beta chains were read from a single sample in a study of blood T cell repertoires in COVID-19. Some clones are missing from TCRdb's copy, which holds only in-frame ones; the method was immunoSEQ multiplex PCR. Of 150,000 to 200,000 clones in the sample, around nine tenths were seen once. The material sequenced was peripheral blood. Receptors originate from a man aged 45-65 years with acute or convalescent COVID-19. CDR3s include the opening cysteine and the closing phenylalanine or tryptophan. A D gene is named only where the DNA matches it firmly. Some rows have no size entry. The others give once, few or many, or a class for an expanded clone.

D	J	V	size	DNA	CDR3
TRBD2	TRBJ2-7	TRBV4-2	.	TGTGCCAGCAGCCAAGATAGCGGGACTAGCGGAACCTACGAGCAGTACTTC	CASSQDSGTSGTYEQYF
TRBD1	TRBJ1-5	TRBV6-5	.	TGTGCCACGGGACAGGGGACGTCGGGCAATCAGCCCCAGCATTTT	CATGQGTSGNQPQHF
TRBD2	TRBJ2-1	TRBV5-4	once	TGTGCCAGCAGCTTGGGTGGGGGGGCCTACAATGAGCAGTTCTTC	CASSLGGGAYNEQFF
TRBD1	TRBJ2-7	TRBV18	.	TGTGCCAGCTCACCTGCCAGGGGGTTGAGCGAGCAGTACTTC	CASSPARGLSEQYF
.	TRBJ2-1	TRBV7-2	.	TGTGCCAGCAGCCCTGGACTACTCAATGAGCAGTTCTTC	CASSPGLLNEQFF
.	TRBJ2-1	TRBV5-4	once	TGTGCCAGCAGCTTGGACGGCAATGAGCAGTTCTTC	CASSLDGNEQFF
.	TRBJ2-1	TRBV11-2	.	TGTGCCAGCAGCTTAACTCCTCTCTACAATGAGCAGTTCTTC	CASSLTPLYNEQFF
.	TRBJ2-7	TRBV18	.	TGTGCCAGCTCACCACCGGCCCTCACATACGAGCAGTACTTC	CASSPPALTYEQYF
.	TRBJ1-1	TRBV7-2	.	TGTGCCAGCAGCTATGGGCGAGGAGGTGACACTGAAGCTTTCTTT	CASSYGRGGDTEAFF
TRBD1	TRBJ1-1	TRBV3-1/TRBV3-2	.	TGTGCCAGCAGCCCAGGGGGGACTGAAGCTTTCTTT	CASSPGGTEAFF
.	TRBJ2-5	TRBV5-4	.	TGTGCCAGCAGCTTGGACCTGGCGGACCAAGAGACCCAGTACTTC	CASSLDLADQETQYF
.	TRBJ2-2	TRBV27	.	TGTGCCAGCGGGACCGGGACATATCAAACCGGGGAGCTGTTTTTT	CASGTGTYQTGELFF
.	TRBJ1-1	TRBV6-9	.	TGTGCCAGCAGTCCGAAAAGAGGGCCGATGAACACTGAAGCTTTCTTT	CASSPKRGPMNTEAFF
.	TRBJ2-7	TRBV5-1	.	TGCGCCAGCAGCCAGAACTACGAGCAGTACTTC	CASSQNYEQYF
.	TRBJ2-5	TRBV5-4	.	TGTGCCAGCAGCTTCGCCGGACAGAAAGAGACCCAGTACTTC	CASSFAGQKETQYF
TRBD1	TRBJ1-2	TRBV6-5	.	TGTGCCAGCAGACCCGACAGGGGGTTTGGCTACACCTTC	CASRPDRGFGYTF
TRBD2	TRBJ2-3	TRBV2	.	TGTGCTGGAAATTATGGACTAGGGGTAGATACGCAGTATTTT	CAGNYGLGVDTQYF
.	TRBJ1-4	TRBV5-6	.	TGTGCCAGCAGCCTTGGCGGGACGGGAGAAAAACTGTTTTTT	CASSLGGTGEKLFF
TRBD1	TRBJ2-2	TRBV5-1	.	TGCGCCAGCAGCTTGGGGCAGGGGGCGAACACCGGGGAGCTGTTTTTT	CASSLGQGANTGELFF
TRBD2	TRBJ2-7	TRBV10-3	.	TGTGCCATCGCGGGGCGGGAGGTGGGGTACGAGCAGTACTTC	CAIAGREVGYEQYF
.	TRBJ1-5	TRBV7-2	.	TGTGCCAGCAGCTTAGCGGCGACAGGAGATATTAATCAGCCCCAGCATTTT	CASSLAATGDINQPQHF
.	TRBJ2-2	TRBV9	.	TGTGCCAGCAGCGTCAGGGGGGCGGGGACGAACACCGGGGAGCTGTTTTTT	CASSVRGAGTNTGELFF
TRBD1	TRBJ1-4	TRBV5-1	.	TGCGCCAGCAGCCCATCTACAGGGGGCAGCGGTGAAAAACTGTTTTTT	CASSPSTGGSGEKLFF
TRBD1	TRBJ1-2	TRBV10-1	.	TGCGCCAGAAAACATGTTAGGGACAGGGGGGGAGCTAACTATGGCTACACCTTC	CARKHVRDRGGANYGYTF
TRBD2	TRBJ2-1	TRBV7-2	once	TGTGCCAGCAGCTTGAGTGGGGCTAGCGGAAACCCCTCCTACAATGAGCAGTTCTTC	CASSLSGASGNPSYNEQFF
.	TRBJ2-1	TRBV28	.	TGTGCCAGCAGTTACAGGGTCAACAATGAGCAGTTCTTC	CASSYRVNNEQFF
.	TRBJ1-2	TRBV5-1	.	TGCGCCAGCAGCCAGCGGACAGCGGACTATGGCTACACCTTC	CASSQRTADYGYTF
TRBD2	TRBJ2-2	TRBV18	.	TGTGCCAGCTCACCAGGGACTAGCCTCGACACCGGGGAGCTGTTTTTT	CASSPGTSLDTGELFF
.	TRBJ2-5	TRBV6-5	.	TGTGCCAGCAGGCCTAGAGGGGGCCAAGAGACCCAGTACTTC	CASRPRGGQETQYF
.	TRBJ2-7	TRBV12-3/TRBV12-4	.	TGTGCCAGCATCCTTTCCGGGGGTTACGAGCAGTACTTC	CASILSGGYEQYF
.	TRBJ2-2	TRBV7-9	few	TGTGCCAGCAGCCCCCCCACGCAGTTCACCGGGGAGCTGTTTTTT	CASSPPTQFTGELFF
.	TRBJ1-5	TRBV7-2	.	TGTGCCAGCAGCTTAGGAGGACAGAACAATCAGCCCCAGCATTTT	CASSLGGQNNQPQHF
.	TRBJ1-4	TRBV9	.	TGTGCCAGCAGCGTGACAGCAACTAATGAAAAACTGTTTTTT	CASSVTATNEKLFF
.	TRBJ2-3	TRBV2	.	TGTGCCAGCAAAGAGATAGCAACCAGCACAGATACGCAGTATTTT	CASKEIATSTDTQYF
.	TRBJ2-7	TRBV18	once	TGTGCCAGCTCACCTTCACAATTCGACGAGCAGTACTTC	CASSPSQFDEQYF
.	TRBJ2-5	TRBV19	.	TGTGCCAGTAGGACGGTTGGCCCAGGGGAGACCCAGTACTTC	CASRTVGPGETQYF
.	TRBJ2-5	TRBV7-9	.	TGTGCCAGCAGCTTATCGGGTTCCCAAGAGACCCAGTACTTC	CASSLSGSQETQYF
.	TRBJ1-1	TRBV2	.	TGTGCCAGCAGTGAAGACGCAGGAGGGGACACTGAAGCTTTCTTT	CASSEDAGGDTEAFF
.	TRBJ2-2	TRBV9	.	TGTGCCAGCAGCGTACGGCGGACCGGGGAGCTGTTTTTT	CASSVRRTGELFF
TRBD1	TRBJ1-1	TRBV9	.	TGTGCCAGCAGCGCCTCCCCCCGGGACAGGCAACGAGGAGCTTTCTTT	CASSASPRDRQRGAFF
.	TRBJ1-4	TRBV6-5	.	TGTGCCAGCAGTTACTGGGGGGGCGTCTATGAAAAACTGTTTTTT	CASSYWGGVYEKLFF
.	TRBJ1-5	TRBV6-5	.	TGTGCCAGCAGTCCCCCTCGTCAGTCCAATCAGCCCCAGCATTTT	CASSPPRQSNQPQHF
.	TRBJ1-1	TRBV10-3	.	TGTGCCATCAGTGAGTCGCAGGACAAAGCTTTCTTT	CAISESQDKAFF
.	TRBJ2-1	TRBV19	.	TGTGCCAGTAGATCGCCCGGGGGATCCAATGAGCAGTTCTTC	CASRSPGGSNEQFF
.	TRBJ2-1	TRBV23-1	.	TGCGCCAGCAGTCAATCTCGTCCTGATGAGCAGTTCTTC	CASSQSRPDEQFF
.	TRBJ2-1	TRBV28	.	TGTGCCAGCAACAGGGTTTTCCCCTACAATGAGCAGTTCTTC	CASNRVFPYNEQFF
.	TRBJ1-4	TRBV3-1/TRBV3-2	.	TGTGCCAGCAGCCAAGATCAGGGAAAGGCAACTAATGAAAAACTGTTTTTT	CASSQDQGKATNEKLFF
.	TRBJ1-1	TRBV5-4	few	TGTGCCAGCAGCTTTTCGGTGAACACTGAAGCTTTCTTT	CASSFSVNTEAFF
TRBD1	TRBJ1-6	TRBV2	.	TGTGCCAGCGATGGACAGGAGAATTCACCCCTCCACTTT	CASDGQENSPLHF
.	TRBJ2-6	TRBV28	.	TGTGCCAGCGTGGGGCGCTACTCTGGGGCCAACGTCCTGACTTTC	CASVGRYSGANVLTF
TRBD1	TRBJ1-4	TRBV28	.	TGTGCCAGCAGTTTCGGGACAGGGGCGCAAAAACTGTTTTTT	CASSFGTGAQKLFF